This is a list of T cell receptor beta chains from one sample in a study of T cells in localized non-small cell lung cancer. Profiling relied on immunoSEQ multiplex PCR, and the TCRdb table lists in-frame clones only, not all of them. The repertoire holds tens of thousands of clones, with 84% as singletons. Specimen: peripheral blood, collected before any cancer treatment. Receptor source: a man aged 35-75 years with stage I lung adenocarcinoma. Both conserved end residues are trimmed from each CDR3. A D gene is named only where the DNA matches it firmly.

CDR3: ASSPRGQGSMNTEAF; D: TRBD1; J: TRBJ1-1; V: TRBV18
CDR3: ASSQEEGVLGRNNEQF; D: NA; J: TRBJ2-1; V: TRBV4-1
CDR3: ASSPRTGDLGDEQY; D: NA; J: TRBJ2-7; V: TRBV7-9
CDR3: ASTSGYPTYGYT; D: NA; J: TRBJ1-2; V: TRBV21-1
CDR3: ASSYTADNEQF; D: NA; J: TRBJ2-1; V: TRBV6-7
CDR3: ASSGRTRVEQY; D: TRBD2; J: TRBJ2-7; V: TRBV5-6
CDR3: ASSIQGYNQPQH; D: NA; J: TRBJ1-5; V: TRBV28
CDR3: ASSLEGQGAETQY; D: TRBD1; J: TRBJ2-5; V: TRBV5-5
CDR3: ASSRAPGLETEAF; D: NA; J: TRBJ1-1; V: TRBV5-6
CDR3: ASILTNTGELF; D: NA; J: TRBJ2-2; V: TRBV28
CDR3: ASSQAAGQKGYGYT; D: TRBD1; J: TRBJ1-2; V: TRBV4-1
CDR3: ASSPKGIDSGNTIY; D: NA; J: TRBJ1-3; V: TRBV5-6
CDR3: ASSLETSGRGAQY; D: TRBD2; J: TRBJ2-5; V: TRBV7-6
CDR3: ASSRRGGSRETQY; D: TRBD2; J: TRBJ2-5; V: TRBV2
CDR3: ASSSQGRNTQY; D: NA; J: TRBJ2-3; V: TRBV7-2
CDR3: ASSLGGDYGYT; D: NA; J: TRBJ1-2; V: TRBV7-2
CDR3: ASSAGPINSPLH; D: NA; J: TRBJ1-6; V: TRBV7-6
CDR3: ASSQPGTSYYGYT; D: NA; J: TRBJ1-2; V: TRBV5-1
CDR3: ASIPIQGETEAF; D: TRBD1; J: TRBJ1-1; V: TRBV2
CDR3: ASSSSGGGIGTEAF; D: NA; J: TRBJ1-1; V: TRBV7-9
CDR3: ASGTGMNTEAF; D: NA; J: TRBJ1-1; V: TRBV19
CDR3: ASRPGPKNIQY; D: NA; J: TRBJ2-4; V: TRBV6-5
CDR3: SFRGQASGTYNEQY; D: NA; J: TRBJ2-7; V: TRBV29-1
CDR3: ASSLASSQDEQF; D: NA; J: TRBJ2-1; V: TRBV7-3
CDR3: ASSLDGTGTNEQF; D: TRBD1; J: TRBJ2-1; V: TRBV5-1
CDR3: ASSPPLGDPQY; D: NA; J: TRBJ2-7; V: TRBV18
CDR3: ASHPGGMNTEAF; D: TRBD1; J: TRBJ1-1; V: TRBV19
CDR3: ASSQRDRGIETQY; D: TRBD1; J: TRBJ2-5; V: TRBV4-2
CDR3: ASNQVGTGGPIA; D: TRBD1; J: TRBJ1-2; V: TRBV5-8
CDR3: ASSFPGRREAF; D: NA; J: TRBJ1-1; V: TRBV6-5
CDR3: ASSQVGGATDTQY; D: NA; J: TRBJ2-3; V: TRBV4-3
CDR3: ASSSWGGPLSGANVLT; D: TRBD2; J: TRBJ2-6; V: TRBV19
CDR3: ASSLGSGEGTEAF; D: NA; J: TRBJ1-1; V: TRBV5-4
CDR3: ASSLIAGGFSGANVLT; D: TRBD2; J: TRBJ2-6; V: TRBV7-3
CDR3: ASSLEVSKSQETQY; D: NA; J: TRBJ2-5; V: TRBV7-2
CDR3: ASSSGGGFYEQY; D: TRBD2; J: TRBJ2-7; V: TRBV5-6
CDR3: ASSPRPSKDGTQY; D: NA; J: TRBJ2-5; V: TRBV4-2
CDR3: ASSPQRYRGLAGGSDTQY; D: TRBD2; J: TRBJ2-3; V: TRBV28
CDR3: ASSYGSGQGIDEQY; D: TRBD1; J: TRBJ2-7; V: TRBV6-6
CDR3: ASSPRDRVGSPLH; D: TRBD1; J: TRBJ1-6; V: TRBV27
CDR3: AWSGTGSFNQPQH; D: TRBD1; J: TRBJ1-5; V: TRBV30
CDR3: ASSAASDLRTQY; D: NA; J: TRBJ2-3; V: TRBV25-1
CDR3: AGRGTNEKLF; D: NA; J: TRBJ1-4; V: TRBV2
CDR3: ASSLGQNSNQPQH; D: NA; J: TRBJ1-5; V: TRBV7-2
CDR3: ASSPSSGLPTDTQY; D: TRBD2; J: TRBJ2-3; V: TRBV5-1
CDR3: ASSPPGSGGADTQY; D: TRBD2; J: TRBJ2-3; V: TRBV13
CDR3: ASSQLPGGPLTDTQY; D: TRBD2; J: TRBJ2-3; V: TRBV14
CDR3: ASSLATGVNYEQY; D: TRBD1; J: TRBJ2-7; V: TRBV5-1
CDR3: ASSSMRAGNEQF; D: NA; J: TRBJ2-1; V: TRBV7-6
CDR3: ASRTQGSVSNQPQH; D: NA; J: TRBJ1-5; V: TRBV19
CDR3: ASSYGGRAYEQY; D: TRBD2; J: TRBJ2-7; V: TRBV6-6
CDR3: ASSFGTDNTEAF; D: TRBD1; J: TRBJ1-1; V: TRBV7-9
CDR3: ASSSHDRGQYGYT; D: TRBD1; J: TRBJ1-2; V: TRBV11-2
CDR3: ASSLRTSGRDTQY; D: TRBD2; J: TRBJ2-3; V: TRBV5-6
CDR3: ASSLNQGVSNEKLF; D: NA; J: TRBJ1-4; V: TRBV13
CDR3: ASSPYGIIGNTIY; D: NA; J: TRBJ1-3; V: TRBV18
CDR3: ASRGPGSEQY; D: NA; J: TRBJ2-7; V: TRBV10-1